The rows below give T cell receptor beta chains drawn from one sample of a study of human T cells and chemical hapten exposure. MiXCR, run by TCRdb on the RACE reads, gives a single entry per CDR3 protein. Found here are 110,000 or so distinct CDR3 sequences, 34% of them singletons; the top ten hold roughly 3%. The starting material was whole blood, obtained in connection with sensitization to the hapten diphenylcyclopropenone (DPC). These receptors were collected from a man aged 40-49 years with alopecia areata. Some clones in this sample may be carry-over from other donors' samples. CDR3s include the opening cysteine and the closing phenylalanine or tryptophan. A D gene is named only where the DNA matches it firmly. The size of a clone is reported for some rows only, either as once, few or many, or as a class for expanded clones.

TRBJ2-1 | NA | NA | TRBV4-3 | CASSQGARRDEQFF | TGCGCCAGCAGCCAAGGGGCTAGACGAGATGAGCAGTTCTTC
TRBJ1-4 | NA | TRBD1 | TRBV20-1 | CSARGFDRGNEKLFF | TGCAGTGCTAGAGGGTTCGACAGGGGAAATGAAAAACTGTTTTTT
TRBJ2-1 | medium-sized | TRBD2 | TRBV9 | CASGGEGHEQFF | TGTGCCAGCGGGGGGGAGGGCCATGAGCAGTTCTTC
TRBJ1-3 | NA | NA | TRBV25-1 | CASSEFSISGNTIYF | TGTGCCAGCAGTGAATTCAGCATCTCTGGAAACACCATATATTTT
TRBJ1-1 | NA | TRBD1 | TRBV20-1 | CSASRDRVSTEAFF | TGCAGTGCTAGCCGGGACAGGGTTTCCACTGAAGCTTTCTTT
TRBJ2-3 | NA | NA | TRBV20-1 | CSGTPSTDTQYF | TGCAGTGGGACTCCTAGCACAGATACGCAGTATTTT
TRBJ2-4 | NA | NA | TRBV4-3 | CASSQEVTDSHLAKNIQYF | TGCGCCAGCAGCCAAGAGGTAACGGACAGTCACCTGGCCAAAAACATTCAGTACTTC
TRBJ2-1 | NA | TRBD2 | TRBV6-2/TRBV6-3 | CASSYPAPGTSGDFSYNEQFF | TGTGCCAGCAGTTACCCAGCACCCGGGACTAGCGGGGATTTCTCCTACAATGAGCAGTTCTTC
TRBJ2-3 | few | TRBD2 | TRBV6-2/TRBV6-3 | CASSALAGGRDTQYF | TGTGCCAGCAGTGCTTTAGCGGGAGGTCGAGATACGCAGTATTTT
TRBJ2-1 | NA | TRBD1 | TRBV7-8 | CASSQPYRGPNNEQFF | TGTGCCAGCAGCCAGCCATACAGGGGACCAAACAATGAGCAGTTCTTC
TRBJ2-3 | NA | TRBD2 | TRBV13 | CASSPWTSGRDTQYF | TGTGCCAGCAGCCCTTGGACTAGCGGGAGAGATACGCAGTATTTT
TRBJ1-2 | NA | TRBD1 | TRBV7-9 | CASSLVLGDRGVQSNYGYTF | TGTGCCAGCAGCTTAGTCCTGGGGGACAGGGGGGTCCAAAGCAACTATGGCTACACCTTC
TRBJ2-4 | NA | TRBD1 | TRBV6-5 | CASRTGGLAKNIQYF | TGTGCCAGCCGGACAGGGGGCCTAGCCAAAAACATTCAGTACTTC
TRBJ2-1 | NA | NA | TRBV24-1 | CATSDFGDFSYNEQFF | TGTGCCACCAGTGATTTTGGCGATTTCTCCTACAATGAGCAGTTCTTC
TRBJ2-2 | NA | NA | TRBV7-2 | CASSLAGARGELFF | TGTGCCAGCAGCTTAGCCGGGGCCCGGGGGGAGCTGTTTTTT
TRBJ1-6 | NA | TRBD1 | TRBV9 | CASSPRPGTGPRALHF | TGTGCCAGCAGCCCGCGTCCCGGGACAGGCCCTCGGGCCCTCCACTTT
TRBJ2-5 | NA | NA | TRBV7-9 | CASSKSEGPLAAQYF | TGTGCCAGCAGCAAATCCGAGGGCCCTTTAGCGGCCCAGTACTTC
TRBJ2-7 | once | NA | TRBV20-1 | CSARDVGGTSSYEQYF | TGCAGTGCTAGAGATGTTGGCGGGACGAGCTCCTACGAGCAGTACTTC
TRBJ2-7 | NA | TRBD1 | TRBV9 | CASSLDGQGAYEQYF | TGTGCCAGCAGCCTAGACGGACAGGGGGCATACGAGCAGTACTTC
TRBJ2-1 | few | NA | TRBV24-1 | CATSDIIHPDNEQFF | TGTGCCACCAGTGATATCATCCACCCCGACAATGAGCAGTTCTTC
TRBJ2-1 | NA | NA | TRBV5-1 | CASSPERPGSYSYNEQFF | TGCGCCAGCAGCCCGGAACGACCTGGGAGTTACTCCTACAATGAGCAGTTCTTC
TRBJ2-1 | NA | NA | TRBV20-1 | CSASADFYNEQFF | TGCAGTGCTAGCGCGGACTTCTACAATGAGCAGTTCTTC
TRBJ2-7 | NA | TRBD2 | TRBV18 | CASSPSGGGYEQYF | TGTGCCAGCTCACCATCGGGAGGGGGCTACGAGCAGTACTTC
TRBJ2-5 | NA | NA | TRBV9 | CASTLGAGLHQETQYF | TGTGCCAGCACCTTAGGAGCGGGCCTTCACCAAGAGACCCAGTACTTC
TRBJ2-3 | NA | NA | TRBV6-6 | CASSRLTDTQYF | TGTGCCAGCAGCCGACTAACAGATACGCAGTATTTT
TRBJ1-1 | few | NA | TRBV18 | CASSPPNRVRNTEAFF | TGTGCCAGCTCACCACCGAACAGGGTACGCAACACTGAAGCTTTCTTT
TRBJ2-5 | NA | NA | TRBV29-1 | CSGSYSETQYF | TGCAGCGGCTCTTATTCCGAGACCCAGTACTTC
TRBJ2-7 | NA | NA | TRBV28 | CASSSPRGQAYEQYF | TGTGCCAGCAGTTCCCCCCGGGGTCAGGCCTACGAGCAGTACTTC
TRBJ2-3 | NA | TRBD1 | TRBV9 | CASGGQGVDTQYF | TGTGCCAGCGGGGGACAGGGGGTAGATACGCAGTATTTT
TRBJ2-3 | NA | TRBD2 | TRBV20-1 | CSARDPLAGGRADTQYF | TGCAGTGCTAGAGATCCACTAGCGGGAGGGAGGGCAGATACGCAGTATTTT
TRBJ1-1 | NA | NA | TRBV30 | CAWSIPQTGRTEAFF | TGTGCCTGGAGTATCCCTCAGACAGGACGTACTGAAGCTTTCTTT
TRBJ2-6 | NA | TRBD1 | TRBV29-1 | CSVVGTDDSGANVLTF | TGCAGCGTTGTGGGGACAGATGACTCTGGGGCCAACGTCCTGACTTTC
TRBJ1-1 | NA | TRBD1 | TRBV6-1 | CASAWTGLNTEAFF | TGTGCCAGTGCTTGGACAGGCCTGAACACTGAAGCTTTCTTT
TRBJ2-5 | NA | TRBD1 | TRBV6-5 | CASSYSYPGTGGSQYF | TGTGCCAGCAGTTACTCGTACCCCGGGACAGGAGGGTCCCAGTACTTC
TRBJ2-3 | NA | TRBD2 | TRBV3-1 | CASSQETQLAGGSADTQYF | TGTGCCAGCAGCCAAGAAACCCAACTAGCGGGAGGATCGGCAGATACGCAGTATTTT
TRBJ2-1 | many | NA | TRBV20-1 | CSARDLGGNEQFF | TGCAGTGCTAGAGATTTAGGGGGTAATGAGCAGTTCTTC
TRBJ2-3 | few | NA | TRBV29-1 | CSVAATDTQYF | TGCAGCGTTGCGGCCACAGATACGCAGTATTTT
TRBJ1-4 | few | TRBD1 | TRBV6-6 | CASRSQGVEKLFF | TGTGCCAGCAGATCACAGGGGGTGGAAAAACTGTTTTTT
TRBJ2-1 | NA | NA | TRBV6-2/TRBV6-3 | CASRTGGAASGTNEQFF | TGTGCCAGCAGGACAGGGGGCGCGGCTAGCGGGACCAATGAGCAGTTCTTC
TRBJ1-4 | NA | NA | TRBV10-3 | CAISGTGNEKLFF | TGTGCCATCAGTGGGACGGGTAATGAAAAACTGTTTTTT
TRBJ2-7 | few | TRBD2 | TRBV29-1 | CSTGLAGAHEQYF | TGCAGCACCGGACTAGCGGGAGCCCACGAGCAGTACTTC
TRBJ2-5 | once | TRBD1 | TRBV7-8 | CASSRTGLETQYF | TGTGCCAGCAGCCGGACAGGGTTGGAGACCCAGTACTTC
TRBJ2-7 | NA | NA | TRBV6-1 | CASYGGTYEQYF | TGTGCCAGCTACGGGGGAACCTACGAGCAGTACTTC
TRBJ2-2 | few | NA | TRBV27 | CASSFNGALNTGELFF | TGTGCCAGCAGTTTCAATGGGGCGCTGAACACCGGGGAGCTGTTTTTT
TRBJ1-2 | few | NA | TRBV20-1 | CSARPPPVGTYGYTF | TGCAGTGCTAGACCCCCCCCTGTCGGAACCTATGGCTACACCTTC
TRBJ1-4 | NA | NA | TRBV12-3/TRBV12-4 | CASGNRRLFQNEKLFF | TGTGCCAGCGGAAACAGGCGGCTGTTCCAAAATGAAAAACTGTTTTTT
TRBJ2-4 | NA | NA | TRBV18 | CASSPMEGAKNIQYF | TGTGCCAGCTCACCGATGGAGGGGGCCAAAAACATTCAGTACTTC
TRBJ2-3 | few | NA | TRBV11-2 | CASSPNPGPSTDTQYF | TGTGCCAGCAGCCCGAATCCGGGTCCTAGCACAGATACGCAGTATTTT
TRBJ1-5 | few | TRBD1 | TRBV6-1 | CASTRQGGPQHF | TGTGCCAGTACCCGACAGGGGGGGCCCCAGCATTTT
TRBJ2-2 | few | NA | TRBV5-1 | CASSLGQTTGGELFF | TGCGCCAGCAGCTTGGGACAGACGACGGGCGGGGAGCTGTTTTTT
TRBJ2-7 | NA | TRBD2 | TRBV25-1 | CASSDVVGLAGVSEQYF | TGTGCCAGCAGTGACGTCGTCGGACTAGCGGGAGTATCCGAGCAGTACTTC
TRBJ2-5 | NA | TRBD1 | TRBV5-1 | CASSFGTGVGQETQYF | TGCGCCAGCAGCTTCGGGACAGGGGTTGGTCAAGAGACCCAGTACTTC
TRBJ2-2 | NA | NA | TRBV5-4 | CASSLSRQGQGELFF | TGTGCCAGCAGCTTGAGTAGGCAGGGCCAAGGGGAGCTGTTTTTT
TRBJ2-4 | few | TRBD2 | TRBV3-1 | CASSQASGRQNIQYF | TGTGCCAGCAGCCAAGCTAGCGGGAGACAAAACATTCAGTACTTC
TRBJ2-1 | NA | TRBD2 | TRBV7-9 | CASSFRGTSGNEQFF | TGTGCCAGCAGCTTCCGGGGGACTAGCGGCAATGAGCAGTTCTTC
TRBJ1-1 | NA | NA | TRBV10-3 | CAIKRSVLGNTEAFF | TGTGCCATCAAGCGAAGCGTGTTGGGGAACACTGAAGCTTTCTTT
TRBJ2-7 | few | TRBD1 | TRBV20-1 | CSARLGQAPTQQYF | TGCAGTGCTAGACTGGGACAGGCCCCTACCCAGCAGTACTTC
TRBJ1-1 | few | TRBD1 | TRBV7-2 | CASSLGGDRGEPGDTEAFF | TGTGCCAGCAGCTTAGGGGGAGACAGGGGTGAGCCGGGAGACACTGAAGCTTTCTTT
TRBJ2-1 | NA | NA | TRBV12-3/TRBV12-4 | CASSLESLFKRRGNSSYNEQFF | TGTGCCAGCAGTTTAGAATCACTCTTCAAACGGAGGGGGAATAGCTCCTACAATGAGCAGTTCTTC
TRBJ2-7 | NA | TRBD2 | TRBV6-5 | CASSYGAGGQNEQYF | TGTGCCAGCAGTTACGGGGCGGGAGGGCAGAACGAGCAGTACTTC